These 3 T cell receptor beta chains share one sample of origin, sequenced in a study of blood T cell repertoires in COVID-19. Here immunoSEQ multiplex PCR was the method, and the copy in TCRdb shows in-frame clones only, minus some. The repertoire holds approximately 27,000 clones, with around 89% as singletons. Sequenced: peripheral blood. These TCRs come from a man aged 55 to 69 with acute or convalescent COVID-19.

The chain couples TRBV24-1 to TRBJ2-1, with TRBD2 matching 8 bases. CDR3 size: 17 residues. Germline CDR1 is KGHDR and CDR2 is SFDVKD. The V and J ends lost 5 bases and 7 bases, in that order; junction bases with no gene match: 15. The CDR3 DNA reads as TGTGCCACCAGTGTTACCTCAACCGGGACTAGGGCTAATGAGCAGTTCTTC. Encoded protein: CATSVTSTGTRANEQFF.

This rearrangement joins TRBV11-2 to TRBJ2-1; weak D call: TRBD2 (6 bases). Germline V gene sequence: CDR1 SGHAT, CDR2 FQNNGV. The CDR3 is 15 amino acids. V dropped 4 bases and J dropped 1 base, with 11 bases sitting between them. In nucleotides, the CDR3 is TGTGCCAGCAGCTCGATTCGGGGGTCCTACAATGAGCAGTTCTTC. Amino acids: CASSSIRGSYNEQFF.

This chain uses TRBV5-1 with TRBJ1-4, with a weak D call TRBD1 (5 bases). The CDR3 contains 14 residues. Per the germline V gene, CDR1 is SGHRS and CDR2 is YFSETQ. Trimming cost V 0 bases and J 8 bases, with 11 bases left between them. For the CDR3, the DNA is TGCGCCAGCAGCTTGGGGGCAGGGAGGGAAAAACTGTTTTTT. Translation: CASSLGAGREKLFF.